One sample yielded the 18 T cell receptor beta chains listed below, sequenced in a study of vaccination and CD4 T cells after COVID-19. With the Oncomine TCR Beta short-read assay, DNA from cultured CD4+ T cells was sequenced. TCRdb fed the PCR reads into MiXCR, producing one record per CDR3 protein. Of about 23,000 distinct CDR3 sequences in the sample, more than 40% were seen once. What these receptors recognize is not known. Treatment in this sample: approximately 9-day PBMC culture with coronavirus spike peptide pools or control peptides (ViraFEST assay). The specimen was CD4+ T cells from blood, cultured in vitro, collected before SARS-CoV-2 vaccination. These receptors came from a human donor who received a COVID-19 vaccine.

V is TRBV4-1 and J is TRBJ2-3, with 10 bases aligning to TRBD2. CDR1 MGHRA and CDR2 YSYEKL come from the germline V gene. V shed 4 bases, J shed 5 bases, and the junction held 6 bases outside the gene matches. This CDR3 has 15 amino acids. The CDR3 is CASSPSGGAGDTQYF. The CDR3 region has the DNA TGCGCCAGCAGCCCCAGCGGGGGGGCGGGAGATACGCAGTATTTT.

This clonotype turned up a few times. The chain carries TRBV7-9 and TRBJ2-1; TRBD2 agrees at 10 bases. Germline CDR1 reads SEHNR; CDR2 reads FQNEAQ (reference sequence). J was trimmed by 0 bases and V by 1 base; bases with no gene match: 9. The CDR3 totals 19 residues. CDR3 in amino acids: CASSLVGSGGPFSYNEQFF. As DNA, the CDR3 is TGTGCCAGCAGCTTAGTCGGTAGCGGGGGGCCCTTCTCCTACAATGAGCAGTTCTTC.

This chain joins TRBV6-1 and TRBJ1-5; tentative D call: TRBD1 (5 bases). The germline V gene has CDR1 MNHNS and CDR2 SASEGT. This CDR3 is built from 17 residues. Trimming took off 1 base at V and 3 bases at J, with 16 bases between the two ends. This CDR3 reads CASSEEETALYNQPQHF. The CDR3, as DNA: TGTGCCAGCAGTGAAGAGGAGACAGCCCTATACAATCAGCCCCAGCATTTT.

The V gene is TRBV7-2, the J gene TRBJ2-5; D gene uncertain. CDR3 length equals 14 residues. Germline CDR1 and CDR2: SGHTA and FQGNSA. V lost 1 base, J lost 2 bases, and 8 bases lay in between. The CDR3: CASSLVASQETQYF. The CDR3 nucleotides read TGTGCCAGCAGCTTAGTTGCCTCGCAAGAGACCCAGTACTTC.

The rearrangement joins TRBV12-3 or TRBV12-4 to TRBJ1-1; D unresolved. This CDR3 contains 14 residues. V lost 5 bases to trimming and J lost 0 bases, with 10 bases between them. The CDR3 protein is CASSLEPMNTEAFF. CDR3 nucleotide sequence: TGTGCCAGCAGTCTTGAGCCCATGAACACTGAAGCTTTCTTT.

The chain is built from TRBV6-5 and TRBJ1-5, with D hard to call. Germline V gives CDR1 MNHEY, CDR2 SVGAGI. V lost 0 bases and J lost 0, with 6 bases in between. The CDR3 has 15 amino acids. The DNA of the CDR3 is TGTGCCAGCAGTTACTCCCACCTTAGCAATCAGCCCCAGCATTTT. Its translation: CASSYSHLSNQPQHF.

This clonotype was picked up a small number of times. V gene TRBV6-1 combines with J gene TRBJ2-2; unclear D gene. The length of the CDR3 is 14 residues. Trimming stripped 6 bases from V and 4 bases from J, with 12 bases between. Per germline, CDR1 MNHNS and CDR2 SASEGT. CDR3 DNA: TGTGCCAGCAGAGCCTATTCGTCCACCGGGGAGCTGTTTTTT. This codes for CASRAYSSTGELFF.

J is TRBJ1-2 and V is TRBV19; 10 nucleotides match TRBD1. The V segment lost 7 bases and the J segment 7 bases; nucleotides outside the gene matches: 9. The germline CDR1 and CDR2 sequences are LNHDA and SQIVND (reference sequence). This CDR3 comprises 14 residues. Here the CDR3 reads CASTSGQGSGGYTF. CDR3 bases: TGTGCCAGTACCTCGGGACAGGGGAGCGGTGGCTACACCTTC.

The V call is TRBV12-3 or TRBV12-4, the J call TRBJ2-7; a weak D match, TRBD1 (5 bases). This CDR3 is built from 15 residues. V was shortened by 1 base and J by 5 bases, with 15 bases between the two germline ends. CDR3 nucleotides: TGTGCCAGCAGTTTAGTAGGGCAGGGAAGAAACGAGCAGTACTTC. It translates to CASSLVGQGRNEQYF.

This sequence joins TRBV5-1 and TRBJ1-1, with 11 bases fitting TRBD1. Germline values: CDR1 SGHRS, CDR2 YFSETQ. V lost 4 bases, J lost 3 bases, and 5 bases stayed unmatched. The CDR3 has 15 residues. The CDR3 loop reads CASSPDRGRDTEAFF. DNA of the CDR3: TGCGCCAGCAGCCCGGACAGGGGGCGCGACACTGAAGCTTTCTTT.

The V and J genes are TRBV6-1 and TRBJ2-3, with D possibly TRBD2 on 6 matching bases. The ends were cut back, 3 bases at V and 6 bases at J, with 19 bases in the middle. The germline CDR1 and CDR2 sequences are MNHNS and SASEGT. The CDR3 is 16 residues long. CDR3 sequence reads: CASSDPPGTRGDTQYF. The CDR3 region has the DNA TGTGCCAGCAGTGACCCGCCCGGGACTCGAGGCGATACGCAGTATTTT.

This clonotype was seen a few times. J is TRBJ2-3 and V is TRBV2, with a weak D call TRBD2 (5 bases). This CDR3 comprises 14 residues. V lost 5 bases, J lost 2 bases, and 11 bases lay in between. CDR1 is SNHLY and CDR2 is FYNNEI in the germline V gene. Here the CDR3 DNA reads TGTGCCAGCAGTCCGAGCGGACTCACAGATACGCAGTATTTT. Its translation: CASSPSGLTDTQYF.

The chain uses TRBV2 and TRBJ1-5; 9 bases are shared with TRBD1. Germline V gives CDR1 SNHLY, CDR2 FYNNEI. CDR3 size: 16 residues. V dropped 7 bases and J dropped 1; count of bases not matched to a gene: 8. The CDR3 bases are TGTGCCAGCAACGACAGGGGGATGGTCAGCAATCAGCCCCAGCATTTT. Amino acids: CASNDRGMVSNQPQHF.

The chain recombines TRBV10-1 with TRBJ1-1; a weak D match, TRBD1 (6 bases). V was clipped by 7 bases and J by 3 bases, with 15 bases between them. This CDR3 is built from 14 residues. The germline CDR1 and CDR2 sequences are WNHNN and SYGVQD (reference sequence). This chain's CDR3 is CASISRGGDTEAFF. The CDR3 DNA reads as TGCGCCAGCATCTCGAGGGGGGGGGACACTGAAGCTTTCTTT.

The chain couples TRBV12-3 or TRBV12-4 to TRBJ1-2; a weak D match, TRBD1 (6 bases). Trimming cost V 5 bases and J 1 base, with 17 bases left between them. This CDR3 contains 16 residues. The CDR3 here is CASSPTTGRGNYGYTF. CDR3 coding DNA: TGTGCCAGCAGTCCTACCACGGGCAGGGGTAACTATGGCTACACCTTC.

This sequence joins TRBV5-4 and TRBJ1-6; a possible D gene is TRBD1 (6 bases). The CDR3 covers 13 residues. The V end lost 10 bases, the J end lost 6 bases, and 14 bases lay between the germline ends. Germline CDR1 and CDR2: SGHNT and YYREEE (reference sequence). DNA for the CDR3: TGTGCCGCTACCACAGGGCGTAATTCACCCCTCCACTTT. This translates into CAATTGRNSPLHF. The entire variable domain, with the rest obtained from reference TRBV5-4 and TRBJ1-6, is as follows: ETGVTQSPTHLIKTRGQQVTLRCSSQSGHNTVSWYQQALGQGPQFIFQYYREEENGRGNFPPRFSGLQFPNYSSELNVNALELDDSALYLCAATTGRNSPLHFGNGTRLTVT.

This chain uses TRBV24-1 with TRBJ2-5; 8 nucleotides line up with TRBD1. V gave up 4 bases and J gave up 5 bases; unmatched junction bases: 11. The CDR3 totals 16 residues. Germline V CDR1 and CDR2: KGHDR, SFDVKD. CDR3 loop: CATSEGGQGKSETQYF. CDR3 in DNA: TGTGCCACCAGTGAGGGCGGACAGGGTAAGTCGGAGACCCAGTACTTC.

This clonotype showed up just once. The J gene is TRBJ2-4, the V gene TRBV30, with D uncertain. The ends were cut back, 5 bases at V and 8 bases at J, with 16 bases in the middle. Looked up from germline, CDR1 is GTSNPN and CDR2 is SVGIG (reference sequence). CDR3 length: 13 residues. CDR3 sequence: CAWSKGYEDIQYF. CDR3 coding DNA: TGTGCCTGGTCAAAGGGCTACGAGGACATTCAGTACTTC.